This T cell receptor beta chain was found in a study of T cells after yellow fever vaccination (dated by TCRdb to the late 2010s). In terms of the full investigation: Libraries from fractions with low cell numbers were prepared with the SMART-Seq v4 Ultra Low Input RNA kit. To follow T-cell clones before and after primary and booster YFV17D yellow fever vaccination, bulk TCR alpha and beta repertoires were sequenced over time. Two healthy male donors, one aged 18 to 30 and one aged 30 to 40 years, made up the cohort. Blood was collected at multiple timepoints before and after primary and secondary immunization, and bulk PBMC replicates and cell subsets were isolated. What the study reported, not specific to this receptor: Compared with the primary T-cell response, the secondary T-cell response was weaker but faster, peaking on day 5 rather than day 15. After the booster, most clones that had expanded after primary vaccination were detected again (approximately 97% of CD4 and roughly 86% of CD8), suggesting broad maintenance of memory. Because only a couple of donors were included in the study, the extent to which the findings can be generalized is limited. Computational filtering was needed because FACS-sorted repertoires could contain abundant contaminating clonotypes from the bulk population. A small fraction of clonotypes appeared in both the CD4 and CD8 compartments, likely as a result of convergent recombination.

The sample's treatment or condition label, in plain terms: live attenuated yellow fever vaccine strain. A standard Ficoll-Paque protocol was used to isolate PBMCs from peripheral blood. Dynabeads CD4 and CD8 positive selection kits were used to isolate the CD4 and CD8 T-cell fractions. TriZol was used to extract RNA from bulk PBMCs, CD4 and CD8 fractions, and dextramer-positive and dextramer-negative fractions. The junction shows trimming of 5 bases on V and 3 bases on J, and the gene matches do not reach 7 bases of it. The CDR3 measures 15 amino acids from cysteine to phenylalanine. Just the 45-base CDR3 DNA is kept, in frame starting at base 1. TCR cDNA was synthesized by 5'RACE template switching, through which a universal primer site and unique molecular identifiers were introduced. Priming for cDNA synthesis came from both the TCR alpha and TCR beta constant segments. Two PCR steps were used to amplify libraries, with sample barcodes and sequencing adapters being added in the second step. Sequencing of libraries was performed on Illumina HiSeq 2500 (2x100 bp) or NovaSeq (2x150 bp). Processing in the source paper ran as follows. Reads were demultiplexed and collapsed into UMI consensus sequences with MIGEC, and V(D)J alignment was performed with MiXCR. Vaccine-responding clonotypes were defined with edgeR using replicate PBMC samples, requiring FDR below 0.01 and a log2 fold change above 5 up to day 15. Each bulk clonotype was labeled CD4 or CD8 based on which sequenced repertoire, CD4 or CD8, contained the clonotype at higher abundance. Using fastp trimming at Q25 and MiXCR clonotype assembly, TCRdb reanalyzed the public sequencing data and kept in-frame beta chains. Each entry is one CDR3 protein sequence, shown with its most common DNA and genes. The V and J calls were determined by TCRdb, not by the authors. The sample yields some 63,000 distinct CDR3 sequences; less than 8.5% were counted once. Clones ranked in the top ten supply 36% of the sample.

This clonotype was counted at least ten times. The antigen this receptor binds is unknown. Base-call qualities are not available, and no considerably larger clone is one nucleotide away. Material: CD8+ T cells sorted from PBMCs, obtained 15 days after the yellow fever booster vaccination. This chain joins TRBV12-3 or TRBV12-4 to TRBJ2-7; TRBD1 agrees with 10 junctional bases. The origin of this receptor is a man younger than 40 who received the YFV17D yellow fever vaccine. At the DNA level, the sequence is TGTGCCAGCAGTCCCGGGACAGGGGACAACTACGAGCAGTACTTC. Its coded protein is CASSPGTGDNYEQYF.